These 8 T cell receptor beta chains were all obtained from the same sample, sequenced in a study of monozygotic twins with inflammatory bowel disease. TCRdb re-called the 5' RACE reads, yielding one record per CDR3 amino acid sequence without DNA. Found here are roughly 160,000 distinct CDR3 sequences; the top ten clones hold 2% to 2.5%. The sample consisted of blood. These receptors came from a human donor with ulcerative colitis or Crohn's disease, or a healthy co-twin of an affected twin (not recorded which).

CDR3 sequence: CASSSWGTATAHSYEQYF. V gene TRBV12-3 or TRBV12-4 combines with J gene TRBJ2-7; TCRdb gives TRBD1 as the D gene, but with no DNA this cannot be confirmed. The CDR3 is 18 amino acids.

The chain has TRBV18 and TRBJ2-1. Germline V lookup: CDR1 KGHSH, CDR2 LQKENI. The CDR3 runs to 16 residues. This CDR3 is CASSPPGGISYNEQFF.

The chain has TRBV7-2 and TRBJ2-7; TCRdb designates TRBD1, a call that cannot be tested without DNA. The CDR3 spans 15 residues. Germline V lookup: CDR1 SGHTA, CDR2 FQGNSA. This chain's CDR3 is CASSTTGTGENEQYF.

The chain's CDR3 is CASSLAVVQGSSGNTIYF. J is TRBJ1-3 and V is TRBV7-3; TCRdb selects TRBD1, and the lack of DNA leaves this call unchecked. Germline V gene data show CDR1 as SGHTA and CDR2 as FQGTGA. The CDR3 length is 18 residues.

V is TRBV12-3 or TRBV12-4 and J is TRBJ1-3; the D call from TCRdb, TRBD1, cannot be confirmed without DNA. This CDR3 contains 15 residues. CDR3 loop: CASRTTGVPGNTIYF.

Here the CDR3 reads CASSLGPMGTEAFF. This sequence joins TRBV5-5 and TRBJ1-1. Germline-derived CDR1 and CDR2 are SGHKS and YYEKEE (reference sequence). The CDR3 has 14 residues.

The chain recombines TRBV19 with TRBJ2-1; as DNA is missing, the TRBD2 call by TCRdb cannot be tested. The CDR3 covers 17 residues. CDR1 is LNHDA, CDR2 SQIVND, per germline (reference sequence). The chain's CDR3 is CASSIDQAGGRSNEQFF. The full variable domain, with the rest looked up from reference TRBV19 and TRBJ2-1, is DGGITQSPKYLFRKEGQNVTLSCEQNLNHDAMYWYRQDPGQGLRLIYYSQIVNDFQKGDIAEGYSVSREKKESFPLTVTSAQKNPTAFYLCASSIDQAGGRSNEQFFGPGTRLTVL.

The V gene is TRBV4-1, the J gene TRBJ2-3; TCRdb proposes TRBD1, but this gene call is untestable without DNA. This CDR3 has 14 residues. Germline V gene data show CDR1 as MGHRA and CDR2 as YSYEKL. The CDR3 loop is CASLGTGGIDTQYF.